A single sample gave rise to the 24 T cell receptor beta chains below, sequenced in a study of cytomegalovirus exposure and HLA in healthy donors. The protocol was immunoSEQ multiplex PCR, while the TCRdb copy is restricted to in-frame clones and leaves out a portion. Altogether 130,000 or so clones are present, just under 90% being singletons, with the ten largest covering 3% to 3.5%. The sample comprised PBMCs. The receptors were sampled from a man aged 25-45 years in good health and CMV-seronegative.

The chain couples TRBV29-1 to TRBJ2-3, with TRBD1 matching over 7 bases. CDR1 and CDR2 (germline): SQVTM, ANQGSEA. The CDR3 is made up of 14 amino acids. Trimming cost V 3 bases and J 3 bases; bases outside gene matches: 6. CDR3 bases: TGCAGCGTTGACCACAGGGGAGAAACAGATACGCAGTATTTT. Translation: CSVDHRGETDTQYF.

The chain is built from TRBV9 and TRBJ2-3; D remains ambiguous. This CDR3 region has 13 residues. Germline values: CDR1 SGDLS, CDR2 YYNGEE. V was trimmed by 0 bases and J by 1 base, leaving 3 bases between them. The CDR3 nucleotides are TGTGCCAGCAGCGTAGTAGGCACAGATACGCAGTATTTT. It encodes CASSVVGTDTQYF.

V and J are TRBV11-2 and TRBJ2-3, with 9 nucleotides matching TRBD2. Trimming cost V 1 base and J 0 bases; bases outside gene matches: 8. The germline V gene encodes CDR1 SGHAT and CDR2 FQNNGV. CDR3 size: 18 residues. As DNA, the CDR3 is TGTGCCAGCAGCTTAGGGGTTAGCGGGGGATGGAGCACAGATACGCAGTATTTT. It encodes CASSLGVSGGWSTDTQYF.

This clone appeared once. This chain connects TRBV28 to TRBJ2-7, with D tentatively TRBD1 (6 bases). The CDR3 is made up of 13 amino acids. Trimming left V 5 bases short and J 3 bases short, with 11 bases between. In germline, CDR1 is MDHEN, CDR2 SYDVKM. CDR3 DNA: TGTGCCAGCAGTCTAACAGGGAGCTACGAGCAGTACTTC. Amino acids: CASSLTGSYEQYF.

Concerning this clone: This same CDR3 is encoded by further DNA sequences in the sample. The gene calls are TRBV6-5 and TRBJ1-5, with a tentative D call TRBD1 (5 bases). Trimming shortened V by 6 bases and J by 4 bases, and 10 bases separated the two germline ends. Looked up from germline, CDR1 is MNHEY and CDR2 is SVGAGI. The CDR3 length is 13 residues. In nucleotides, the CDR3 is TGTGCCAGCAGCCGCCAGGGTAATCAGCCCCAGCATTTT. As protein: CASSRQGNQPQHF.

This chain connects TRBV7-9 to TRBJ2-7; TRBD1 aligns across 9 bases. Unmatched junction bases numbered 15, after V lost 5 bases and J lost 7 bases. Germline CDR1 SEHNR, CDR2 FQNEAQ (reference sequence). This CDR3 has 16 residues. CDR3 bases: TGTGCCAGCAGCCCGGTTTTCGGGACAGGGTTTAGGGAGCAGTACTTC. Translated: CASSPVFGTGFREQYF.

This chain links TRBV2 with TRBJ2-7; 7 nucleotides align to TRBD2. Looked up from germline, CDR1 is SNHLY and CDR2 is FYNNEI. The CDR3 length is 15 residues. With V trimmed by 6 bases and J by 4 bases, 12 bases remained unmatched. Written as DNA, the CDR3 is TGTGCCAGCAGGGCCCGGGGCGGGGGTCAATACGAGCAGTACTTC. This sequence encodes CASRARGGGQYEQYF.

This clone was found a few times. The rearrangement joins TRBV9 to TRBJ1-2; a weak D match, TRBD1 (6 bases). Germline V gene sequence: CDR1 SGDLS, CDR2 YYNGEE. The CDR3 sequence is 12 residues long. Deletions cut 0 bases from V and 6 bases from J, with 6 bases between. CDR3 bases: TGTGCCAGCAGCGTAGCAGGGGATGGCTACACCTTC. Its translation is CASSVAGDGYTF.

J is TRBJ2-7 and V is TRBV27; D uncertain. The CDR3 is made up of 17 amino acids. Germline-derived CDR1 and CDR2 are MNHEY and SMNVEV (reference sequence). V dropped 5 bases and J dropped 7 bases, with 27 bases sitting between them. CDR3 sequence reads: CASSPTFEHRVGEEQYF. The CDR3 DNA sequence: TGTGCCAGCAGTCCCACTTTTGAACATAGAGTCGGAGAGGAGCAGTACTTC.

This chain uses TRBV27 with TRBJ1-2; 10 bases are shared with TRBD1. This CDR3 contains 15 residues. CDR1 is MNHEY and CDR2 is SMNVEV in the germline V gene (reference sequence). V lost 7 bases, J lost 4 bases, and 9 bases stayed unmatched. DNA for the CDR3: TGTGCCAGCATTACGGGACAGGGGAAGAGCTATGGCTACACCTTC. Translated, it gives CASITGQGKSYGYTF.

This chain connects TRBV9 to TRBJ2-3; D is ambiguous. Germline assignment: CDR1 SGDLS and CDR2 YYNGEE. The CDR3 consists of 12 residues. V was clipped by 0 bases and J by 5 bases, with 4 bases between them. The CDR3 nucleotides are TGTGCCAGCAGCGTAGCGGGAGATACGCAGTATTTT. It translates to CASSVAGDTQYF.

The chain joins TRBV5-5 to TRBJ2-2; 8 bases are shared with TRBD1. Germline-derived CDR1 and CDR2 are SGHKS and YYEKEE (reference sequence). The ends lost 3 bases at V and 9 bases at J; junction bases unmatched: 10. The CDR3 sequence is 15 residues long. The chain's CDR3 is CASSSLRQGAWELFF. CDR3 DNA sequence: TGTGCCAGCAGCTCCCTCCGGCAGGGGGCTTGGGAGCTGTTTTTT.

The chain couples TRBV4-3 to TRBJ2-1; TRBD1 agrees at 9 bases. The length of the CDR3 is 17 residues. The germline CDR1 and CDR2 sequences are LGHNA and YSLEER. V lost 0 bases to trimming and J lost 6 bases; unmatched junction nucleotides: 9. The CDR3, as DNA: TGCGCCAGCAGCCAAGATCTAGGACAGGGGTACATCAATGAGCAGTTCTTC. Its protein is CASSQDLGQGYINEQFF.

Here the CDR3 DNA reads TGCGCCAGCAGCCATGAACAGGGGACAGGGCATGAAAAACTGTTTTTT. It encodes CASSHEQGTGHEKLFF. This chain connects TRBV4-1 to TRBJ1-4, with 9 bases fitting TRBD1. The CDR3 is 16 residues long. J lost 6 bases, V lost 3 bases, and 8 bases had no gene match. CDR1 and CDR2 (germline): MGHRA, YSYEKL.

The chain uses TRBV6-1 and TRBJ1-4; 8 bases map to TRBD1. This CDR3 contains 16 residues. The V segment lost 0 bases and the J segment 8 bases; nucleotides outside the gene matches: 8. Germline-derived CDR1 and CDR2 are MNHNS and SASEGT. CDR3 residues: CASSEAVDRAREKLFF. For the CDR3, the DNA is TGTGCCAGCAGTGAAGCGGTGGACAGGGCACGGGAAAAACTGTTTTTT.

The sample holds a few counts of this clone. The chain links TRBV5-1 to TRBJ2-7, with TRBD1 matching over 10 bases. Germline CDR1 and CDR2: SGHRS and YFSETQ. V shed 5 bases, J shed 5 bases, and the junction held 4 bases outside the gene matches. This CDR3 is built from 13 residues. CDR3 nucleotide sequence: TGCGCCAGCAGTGGGACAGGGGACCACGAGCAGTACTTC. It codes for CASSGTGDHEQYF.

The chain carries TRBV7-6 and TRBJ2-7, with D perhaps matching TRBD1 (6 bases). Looked up from germline, CDR1 is SGHVS and CDR2 is FNYEAQ. The CDR3 has 14 residues. V lost 5 bases and J lost 1, with 12 bases in between. CDR3 DNA: TGTGCCAGCAGCCAAGGACAGCGATCCTACGAGCAGTACTTC. It translates to CASSQGQRSYEQYF. The full variable domain, in which reference TRBV7-6 and TRBJ2-7 provide the parts outside the CDR3, is GAGVSQSPRYKVTKRGQDVALRCDPISGHVSLYWYRQALGQGPEFLTYFNYEAQQDKSGLPNDRFSAERPEGSISTLTIQRTEQRDSAMYRCASSQGQRSYEQYFGPGTRLTVT.

A few counts support this clone. V gene TRBV29-1 combines with J gene TRBJ1-2, with a possible D match to TRBD1 (6 bases). CDR1 SQVTM and CDR2 ANQGSEA come from the germline V gene. Trimming left V 3 bases short and J 3 bases short, with 11 bases between. This CDR3 is 13 amino acids long. The CDR3, as DNA: TGCAGCGTTGATAACAGGGTTGACTATGGCTACACCTTC. Protein: CSVDNRVDYGYTF. The whole variable domain, remainder taken from reference TRBV29-1 and TRBJ1-2, is SAVISQKPSRDICQRGTSLTIQCQVDSQVTMMFWYRQQPGQSLTLIATANQGSEATYESGFVIDKFPISRPNLTFSTLTVSNMSPEDSSIYLCSVDNRVDYGYTFGSGTRLTVV.

V gene TRBV11-2 combines with J gene TRBJ1-1, with 8 bases fitting TRBD1. The CDR3 contains 15 residues. J was trimmed by 5 bases and V by 0 bases; bases with no gene match: 5. The germline V gene has CDR1 SGHAT and CDR2 FQNNGV. The CDR3: CASSLDLTGGTEAFF. The CDR3 DNA is TGTGCCAGCAGCTTAGATCTAACAGGGGGGACTGAAGCTTTCTTT.

The gene calls are TRBV7-2 and TRBJ2-5; 7 bases line up with TRBD2. CDR3 length: 18 residues. The J segment lost 0 bases and the V segment lost 0 bases, leaving 10 bases of the junction unmatched. CDR1 and CDR2 (germline): SGHTA, FQGNSA. The CDR3 DNA follows: TGTGCCAGCAGCTTAGCTACCCGGGCAGGGAGGGACCAAGAGACCCAGTACTTC. It translates to CASSLATRAGRDQETQYF. Full variable domain (rest looked up from reference TRBV7-2 and TRBJ2-5): GAGVSQSPSNKVTEKGKDVELRCDPISGHTALYWYRQSLGQGLEFLIYFQGNSAPDKSGLPSDRFSAERTGGSVSTLTIQRTQQEDSAVYLCASSLATRAGRDQETQYFGPGTRLLVL.

The chain joins TRBV10-3 to TRBJ2-5; D possibly corresponds to TRBD1 (6 bases). CDR1 ENHRY and CDR2 SYGVKD come from the germline V gene. CDR3 length: 15 amino acids. V lost 2 bases, J lost 5 bases, and 15 bases lay in between. The CDR3 here is CAISEEAGARETQYF. As DNA, the CDR3 is TGTGCCATCAGTGAGGAGGCAGGGGCTCGGGAGACCCAGTACTTC.

This chain joins TRBV7-9 and TRBJ1-3, with D perhaps TRBD1 (6 bases). V was clipped by 6 bases and J by 1 base, with 10 bases between them. The CDR3 extends over 14 amino acids. Germline lookup yields CDR1 SEHNR and CDR2 FQNEAQ (reference sequence). CDR3 bases: TGTGCCAGCAGTTCTCAGGGGTCTGGAAACACCATATATTTT. Amino acids: CASSSQGSGNTIYF.

V usage is TRBV19 and J usage is TRBJ2-2; 9 bases fit TRBD2. The CDR3 spans 16 residues. CDR1 is LNHDA and CDR2 is SQIVND in the germline V gene (reference sequence). With 6 bases clipped from V and 4 bases from J, the junction kept 9 bases outside the gene matches. The CDR3 coding sequence is TGTGCCAGTAGGCTTGGCGGGGGGGCCGGCACCGGGGAGCTGTTTTTT. Protein sequence: CASRLGGGAGTGELFF.

Concerning this clone: Relative to the germline gene, one junction end is altered; a read error may explain this. The chain links TRBV5-8 to TRBJ2-5, with no clear D. Germline V gives CDR1 SGHTS, CDR2 YDEGEE. This CDR3 region has 14 residues. The CDR3 DNA is TGTGCCAGCAGCTTGTTGTCGGGTGGAGAGCCCCAGTACTTC. Amino acids: CASSLLSGGEPQYF.